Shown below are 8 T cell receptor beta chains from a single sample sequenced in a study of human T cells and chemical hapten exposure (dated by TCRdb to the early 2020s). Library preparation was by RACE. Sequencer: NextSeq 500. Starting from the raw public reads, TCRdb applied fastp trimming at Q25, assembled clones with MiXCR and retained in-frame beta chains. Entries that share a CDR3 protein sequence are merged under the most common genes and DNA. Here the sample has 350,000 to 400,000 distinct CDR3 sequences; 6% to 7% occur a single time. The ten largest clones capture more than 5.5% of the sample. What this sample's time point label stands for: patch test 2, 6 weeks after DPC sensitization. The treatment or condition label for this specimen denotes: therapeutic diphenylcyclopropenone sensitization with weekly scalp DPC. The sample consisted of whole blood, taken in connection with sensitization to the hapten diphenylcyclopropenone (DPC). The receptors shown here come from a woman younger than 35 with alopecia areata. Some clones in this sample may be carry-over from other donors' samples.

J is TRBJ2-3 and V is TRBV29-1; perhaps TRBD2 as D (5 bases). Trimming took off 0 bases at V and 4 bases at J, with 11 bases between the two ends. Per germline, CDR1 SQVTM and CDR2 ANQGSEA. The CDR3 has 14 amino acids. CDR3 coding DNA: TGCAGCGTTGAAGATGGAGGAAACCCAGATACGCAGTATTTT. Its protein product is CSVEDGGNPDTQYF.

The CDR3 here is CASSSLTGLRGTDTQYF. The CDR3, as DNA: TGTGCCAGCAGTTCGTTAACAGGGTTGAGGGGCACAGATACGCAGTATTTT. The chain combines TRBV7-9 with TRBJ2-3; D may be TRBD1 (6 bases). The V end was cut by 6 bases, the J end by 1 base, with 20 bases between. Germline V gene lookup returns CDR1 SEHNR and CDR2 FQNEAQ (reference sequence). This CDR3 has 17 residues.

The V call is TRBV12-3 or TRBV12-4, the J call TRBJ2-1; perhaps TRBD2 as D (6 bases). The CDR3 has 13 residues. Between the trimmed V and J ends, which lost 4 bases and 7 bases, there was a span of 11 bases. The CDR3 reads CASSSRDLNEQFF. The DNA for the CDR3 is TGTGCCAGCAGTTCCCGGGACTTGAATGAGCAGTTCTTC.

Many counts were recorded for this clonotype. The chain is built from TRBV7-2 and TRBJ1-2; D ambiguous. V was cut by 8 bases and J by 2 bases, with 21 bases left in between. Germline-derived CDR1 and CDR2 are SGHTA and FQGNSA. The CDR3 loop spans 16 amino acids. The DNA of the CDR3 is TGTGCCAGCGCTAGTTGGGGAGAGATTCAGAACTATGGCTACACCTTC. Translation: CASASWGEIQNYGYTF.

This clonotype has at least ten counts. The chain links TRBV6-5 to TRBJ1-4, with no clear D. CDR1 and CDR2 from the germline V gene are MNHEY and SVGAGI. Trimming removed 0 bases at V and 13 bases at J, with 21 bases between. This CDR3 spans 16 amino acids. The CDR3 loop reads CASSYSRLIGRSALFF. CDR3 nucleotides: TGTGCCAGCAGTTACTCGCGACTGATCGGCAGATCTGCACTGTTTTTT.

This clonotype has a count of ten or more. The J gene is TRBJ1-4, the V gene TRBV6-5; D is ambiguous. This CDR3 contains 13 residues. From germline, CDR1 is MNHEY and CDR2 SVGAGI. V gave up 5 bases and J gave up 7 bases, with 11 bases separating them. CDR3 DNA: TGTGCCAGCAGTCCCTATAGGGTTGAAAAACTGTTTTTT. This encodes CASSPYRVEKLFF.

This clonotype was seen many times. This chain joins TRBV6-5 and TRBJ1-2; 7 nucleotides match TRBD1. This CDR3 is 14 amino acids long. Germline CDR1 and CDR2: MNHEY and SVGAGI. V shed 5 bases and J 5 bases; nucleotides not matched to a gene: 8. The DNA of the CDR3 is TGTGCCAGCAGTAGACAGGGAGGGCGATATGGCTACACCTTC. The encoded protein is CASSRQGGRYGYTF.

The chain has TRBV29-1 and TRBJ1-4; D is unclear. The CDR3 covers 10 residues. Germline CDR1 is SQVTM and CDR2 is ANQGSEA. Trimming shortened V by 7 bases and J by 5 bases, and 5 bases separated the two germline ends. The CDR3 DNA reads TGCAGCGCCTTAAATGAAAAACTGTTTTTT. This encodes CSALNEKLFF. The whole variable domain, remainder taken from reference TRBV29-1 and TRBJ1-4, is SAVISQKPSRDICQRGTSLTIQCQVDSQVTMMFWYRQQPGQSLTLIATANQGSEATYESGFVIDKFPISRPNLTFSTLTVSNMSPEDSSIYLCSALNEKLFFGSGTQLSVL.